This entry lists 31 T cell receptor beta chains sequenced from one sample in a study of regulatory T cells (dated by TCRdb to 2017 to 2018). Library generation was performed with the immunoSEQ multiplex PCR assay. In the multiplex PCR, 52 forward TRBV primers and 13 reverse TRBJ primers were used, and assay-based and computational corrections were applied for amplification bias. TCRdb took this table from immuneACCESS and kept in-frame rearrangements with V and J called. Such tables lack part of the clones; where checked against another copy, unresolved V genes explain under half of the gap, and the rest is unexplained. Counted in this sample were 20,000 to 25,000 clones; over 85% of them appeared once. The ten top clones hold 3.5% to 4% of the sample. Sample: CD8+ T cells sorted from blood. These receptors originate from a child aged 2 to 10 with CD3G deficiency.

Only one count was recorded for this clone. This CDR3 is CSAILGYEQYF. The CDR3 DNA follows: TGCAGTGCTATTCTTGGGTACGAGCAGTACTTC. The rearrangement links TRBV20-1 to TRBJ2-7; D is unresolved. V was pared by 4 bases and J by 4 bases, with 8 bases between. Germline lookup yields CDR1 DFQATT and CDR2 SNEGSKA (reference sequence). CDR3 length: 11 residues.

The rearrangement links TRBV28 to TRBJ2-7, with TRBD2 matching over 15 bases. The CDR3 is 16 amino acids. V was pared by 4 bases and J by 6 bases, with 7 bases of the junction left unmatched. Germline V gives CDR1 MDHEN, CDR2 SYDVKM. The CDR3 here is CASSSRTSGRAGEQYF. As DNA, the CDR3 is TGTGCCAGCAGTTCCCGGACTAGCGGGAGGGCTGGCGAGCAGTACTTC.

The V call is TRBV7-8, the J call TRBJ2-1; D gene unclear. V shed 1 base and J shed 8 bases, with 9 bases lying between them. Germline CDR1 and CDR2: SGHVS and FQNEAQ. The CDR3 length is 13 residues. The DNA for the CDR3 is TGTGCCAGCAGCTTAGGGGTGGGGTATGAGCAGTTCTTC. The encoded protein is CASSLGVGYEQFF. The variable domain in full, with the rest retrieved from reference TRBV7-8 and TRBJ2-1, is GAGVSQSPRYKVAKRGQDVALRCDPISGHVSLFWYQQALGQGPEFLTYFQNEAQLDKSGLPSDRFFAERPEGSVSTLKIQRTQQEDSAVYLCASSLGVGYEQFFGPGTRLTVL.

The chain recombines TRBV9 with TRBJ2-6, with D possibly being TRBD1 (5 bases). The CDR3 has 17 residues. V lost 4 bases and J 4 bases, leaving 18 bases between the germline ends. CDR1 is SGDLS, CDR2 YYNGEE, per germline. CDR3 nucleotides: TGTGCCAGCAGCCCAAAGGTTGGGGCGTCGGGGGCCAACGTCCTGACTTTC. Residues: CASSPKVGASGANVLTF.

The rearrangement links TRBV19 to TRBJ2-7, with D tentatively TRBD1 or TRBD2 (5 bases each). Germline loops: CDR1 LNHDA, CDR2 SQIVND (reference sequence). The CDR3 spans 14 residues. V was cut by 1 base and J by 3 bases, with 10 bases left in between. In DNA, the CDR3 is TGTGCCAGTAGTATAGGTGGGACCTACTACGAGCAGTACTTC. It yields the protein CASSIGGTYYEQYF.

This clone was recorded once. V usage is TRBV7-8 and J usage is TRBJ2-7, with 10 bases matching TRBD2. V lost 3 bases, J lost 6 bases, and 2 bases stayed unmatched. The CDR3 spans 13 residues. From germline, CDR1 is SGHVS and CDR2 FQNEAQ. The CDR3 loop reads CASSLASGSEQYF. DNA of the CDR3: TGTGCCAGCAGCTTGGCTAGCGGGAGCGAGCAGTACTTC.

The chain is built from TRBV5-1 and TRBJ2-1; no clear D. Per germline, CDR1 SGHRS and CDR2 YFSETQ. CDR3 size: 12 residues. Trimming cost V 0 bases and J 7 bases, with 5 bases left between them. CDR3: CASSLAGNEQFF. The CDR3 coding sequence is TGCGCCAGCAGCTTGGCGGGTAATGAGCAGTTCTTC.

The CDR3 region has the DNA TGTGCCAGCAGCTTGGGCGGCAACCTGGGCGAGCAGTACTTC. Residues: CASSLGGNLGEQYF. This chain joins TRBV13 and TRBJ2-7; D not certain. Germline V lookup: CDR1 PRHDT, CDR2 FYEKMQ (reference sequence). Trimming pared 3 bases from V and 6 bases from J, leaving 15 bases between. The CDR3 length is 14 residues.

The rearrangement uses TRBV10-1 and TRBJ1-2, with a weak D call TRBD1 (5 bases). In germline, CDR1 is WNHNN, CDR2 SYGVQD (reference sequence). This CDR3 has 13 amino acids. Trimming cost V 6 bases and J 3 bases, with 11 bases left between them. CDR3 bases: TGCGCCAGCAGCGCCGGGGGACACTATGGCTACACCTTC. Residues: CASSAGGHYGYTF.

J is TRBJ2-5 and V is TRBV7-9; a possible D gene is TRBD2 (5 bases). The CDR3 length is 15 residues. Trimming took 4 bases from V and 2 from J, leaving 14 bases between them. The germline gives CDR1 SEHNR, CDR2 FQNEAQ (reference sequence). The CDR3 coding sequence is TGTGCCAGCAGCTCCACGGAGGCAGAGCAAGAGACCCAGTACTTC. This codes for CASSSTEAEQETQYF.

The V gene is TRBV28, the J gene TRBJ2-7; 7 bases match TRBD1. CDR1 is MDHEN, CDR2 SYDVKM, per germline. This CDR3 has 16 residues. With 5 bases clipped from V and 4 bases from J, the junction kept 14 bases outside the gene matches. The CDR3 DNA follows: TGTGCCAGCAGTCCCCCCCTCAGACAGGGTTCATACGAGCAGTACTTC. Translation gives CASSPPLRQGSYEQYF.

The chain links TRBV28 to TRBJ2-2; a possible D gene is TRBD2 (5 bases). The CDR3 is 13 amino acids. Germline-derived CDR1 and CDR2 are MDHEN and SYDVKM. Trimming left V 5 bases short and J 7 bases short, with 11 bases between. In DNA form, the CDR3 reads TGTGCCAGCAGTCCCGGACTTCTCGGGGAGCTGTTTTTT. Translated, it gives CASSPGLLGELFF. Together with reference TRBV28 and TRBJ2-2, the CDR3 gives the full variable domain: DVKVTQSSRYLVKRTGEKVFLECVQDMDHENMFWYRQDPGLGLRLIYFSYDVKMKEKGDIPEGYSVSREKKERFSLILESASTNQTSMYLCASSPGLLGELFFGEGSRLTVL.

The chain links TRBV5-1 to TRBJ2-7; D uncertain. The ends were cut back, 2 bases at V and 3 bases at J, with 12 bases in the middle. Per the germline V gene, CDR1 is SGHRS and CDR2 is YFSETQ. The CDR3 has 14 residues. The DNA of the CDR3 is TGCGCCAGCAGCTTCTCGACAAACAGCTACGAGCAGTACTTC. The encoded protein is CASSFSTNSYEQYF.

The V and J genes are TRBV20-1 and TRBJ1-2; D might be TRBD1 (5 bases). The CDR3 loop spans 11 amino acids. The germline CDR1 and CDR2 sequences are DFQATT and SNEGSKA (reference sequence). The germline V and J ends were trimmed by 6 bases and 7 bases, with 12 bases remaining between them. The CDR3 is CSAGRRGGYTF. The CDR3 DNA reads TGCAGTGCAGGGAGAAGGGGTGGCTACACCTTC.

The V gene is TRBV11-2, the J gene TRBJ2-7, with TRBD1 matching over 9 bases. Looked up from germline, CDR1 is SGHAT and CDR2 is FQNNGV. V shed 5 bases, J shed 4 bases, and the junction held 6 bases outside the gene matches. The CDR3 is made up of 14 amino acids. The CDR3 bases are TGTGCCAGCAGCCTCGGGACAGGGACTTACGAGCAGTACTTC. It is translated as CASSLGTGTYEQYF.

This rearrangement joins TRBV28 to TRBJ2-1, with TRBD2 matching over 7 bases. The germline V gene has CDR1 MDHEN and CDR2 SYDVKM. CDR3 length equals 16 residues. After removal of 9 bases from V and 3 bases from J, the junction contained 14 bases not matched to a gene. In DNA form, the CDR3 reads TGTGCCAGTTCCCGGGGGGAAGGGAACCTCTACAATGAGCAGTTCTTC. Its translation: CASSRGEGNLYNEQFF. Filled out from reference TRBV28 and TRBJ2-1, the complete variable domain reads DVKVTQSSRYLVKRTGEKVFLECVQDMDHENMFWYRQDPGLGLRLIYFSYDVKMKEKGDIPEGYSVSREKKERFSLILESASTNQTSMYLCASSRGEGNLYNEQFFGPGTRLTVL.

The chain combines TRBV13 with TRBJ1-2; D gene ambiguous. V was shortened by 5 bases and J by 2 bases, with 9 bases between the two germline ends. Germline loops: CDR1 PRHDT, CDR2 FYEKMQ (reference sequence). The CDR3 has 13 amino acids. This CDR3 is CASSPGPNYGYTF. As DNA, the CDR3 is TGTGCCAGCAGCCCCGGACCCAACTATGGCTACACCTTC. Using reference TRBV13 and TRBJ1-2 for the parts outside the CDR3, the full variable domain is AAGVIQSPRHLIKEKRETATLKCYPIPRHDTVYWYQQGPGQDPQFLISFYEKMQSDKGSIPDRFSAQQFSDYHSELNMSSLELGDSALYFCASSPGPNYGYTFGSGTRLTVV.

V and J are TRBV6-1 and TRBJ2-1; 13 nucleotides match TRBD2. The germline CDR1 and CDR2 sequences are MNHNS and SASEGT. Losses at the gene ends were 9 bases for V and 8 bases for J; bases not matched to a gene: 4. The CDR3 consists of 13 residues. Here the CDR3 DNA reads TGTGCCAGTGGACTAGCGGGAGTCCATGAGCAGTTCTTC. It yields the protein CASGLAGVHEQFF.

This rearrangement joins TRBV7-9 to TRBJ2-7, with TRBD2 as a possible D gene (5 bases). This CDR3 has 12 residues. With 1 base removed from V and 5 bases from J, the gap between germline ends came to 6 bases. Germline CDR1 SEHNR, CDR2 FQNEAQ (reference sequence). The CDR3 spells CASSLGENEQYF. CDR3 nucleotides: TGTGCCAGCAGCTTAGGGGAGAACGAGCAGTACTTC.

The genes are TRBV6-5 and TRBJ2-1, with 8 bases lining up with TRBD1. The germline gives CDR1 MNHEY, CDR2 SVGAGI. With V trimmed by 7 bases and J by 4 bases, 6 bases remained unmatched. There are 14 residues in the CDR3. The CDR3 loop is CASTDRGLYNEQFF. The CDR3 DNA follows: TGTGCCAGCACTGACAGGGGATTATACAATGAGCAGTTCTTC.

The V gene is TRBV19, the J gene TRBJ2-1; 11 bases map to TRBD2. Per germline, CDR1 LNHDA and CDR2 SQIVND (reference sequence). CDR3 size: 17 residues. Trimming cost V 4 bases and J 9 bases; bases outside gene matches: 14. In DNA form, the CDR3 reads TGTGCCAGTAGTACGCTTTCCTTTAGCGGGAGGGCGACTGAGCAGTTCTTC. Amino acid sequence: CASSTLSFSGRATEQFF.

Here the CDR3 DNA reads TGCGCCAGCAGCCGAACCGGACTAGCGGGAGTAAATGAGCAGTTCTTC. Its translation: CASSRTGLAGVNEQFF. The rearrangement joins TRBV4-1 to TRBJ2-1; 13 bases are a match to TRBD2. The V and J ends lost 4 bases and 7 bases, in that order; junction bases with no gene match: 7. The V gene's germline CDR1 is MGHRA and CDR2 YSYEKL. The CDR3 is 16 residues long.

The chain has TRBV6-1 and TRBJ1-1; D possibly corresponds to TRBD1 (6 bases). The CDR3 length is 14 residues. Germline V CDR1 and CDR2: MNHNS, SASEGT. Trimming removed 1 base at V and 7 bases at J, with 13 bases between. In nucleotides, the CDR3 is TGTGCCAGCAGTGAAGGGGGGGCAAGTCATGAAGCTTTCTTT. It encodes CASSEGGASHEAFF.

V usage is TRBV28 and J usage is TRBJ2-7; no clear D gene. This CDR3 contains 11 residues. CDR1 MDHEN and CDR2 SYDVKM come from the germline V gene. The V end lost 5 bases, the J end lost 0 bases, and 2 bases lay between the germline ends. The CDR3 DNA reads as TGTGCCAGCAGTCGCTCCTACGAGCAGTACTTC. Its translation: CASSRSYEQYF. Together with reference TRBV28 and TRBJ2-7, the CDR3 gives the full variable domain: DVKVTQSSRYLVKRTGEKVFLECVQDMDHENMFWYRQDPGLGLRLIYFSYDVKMKEKGDIPEGYSVSREKKERFSLILESASTNQTSMYLCASSRSYEQYFGPGTRLTVT.

The chain joins TRBV27 to TRBJ1-6, with 11 bases lining up with TRBD1. Germline loops: CDR1 MNHEY, CDR2 SMNVEV (reference sequence). The CDR3 loop spans 15 amino acids. Germline trimming cut 5 bases from V and 9 bases from J; bases unmatched to any gene: 6. The CDR3 sequence is CASSAGQGAGSPLHF. CDR3 sequence (DNA): TGTGCCAGCAGTGCTGGACAGGGGGCGGGTTCACCCCTCCACTTT.

The J gene is TRBJ1-2, the V gene TRBV6-1; D remains unclear. Trimming cost V 7 bases and J 0 bases, with 6 bases left between them. The V gene's germline CDR1 is MNHNS and CDR2 SASEGT. The length of the CDR3 is 12 residues. As DNA, the CDR3 is TGTGCCAGCACATGGGCTAACTATGGCTACACCTTC. Translated, it gives CASTWANYGYTF.

This clone appeared once. The CDR3 is CASSLGFDTEAFF. The CDR3 DNA sequence: TGCGCCAGCAGCTTGGGGTTCGACACTGAAGCTTTCTTT. The chain couples TRBV5-1 to TRBJ1-1; no definite D call. V was shortened by 0 bases and J by 3 bases, with 6 bases between the two germline ends. CDR3 size: 13 residues. CDR1 is SGHRS, CDR2 YFSETQ, per germline.

V gene TRBV5-5 combines with J gene TRBJ2-7; D is perhaps TRBD1 or TRBD2 (5 bases each). The CDR3 totals 13 residues. The germline gives CDR1 SGHKS, CDR2 YYEKEE (reference sequence). V was clipped by 4 bases and J by 10 bases, with 18 bases between them. The CDR3 spells CASSPGPHVEQYF. In nucleotides, the CDR3 is TGTGCCAGCAGCCCGGGACCCCACGTAGAACAGTACTTC.

The chain has TRBV11-2 and TRBJ1-1; TRBD1 is a possible D gene (5 bases). There are 12 residues in the CDR3. Between the trimmed V and J ends, which lost 5 bases and 12 bases, there was a span of 16 bases. The V gene's germline CDR1 is SGHAT and CDR2 FQNNGV. This CDR3 reads CASSIPGGLTFF. CDR3 sequence (DNA): TGTGCCAGCAGCATCCCGGGGGGATTAACTTTCTTT.

The chain joins TRBV19 to TRBJ1-3; 7 nucleotides agree with TRBD1. Germline-derived CDR1 and CDR2 are LNHDA and SQIVND (reference sequence). This CDR3 has 17 amino acids. The trim removed 6 bases at V and 4 bases at J, leaving 15 bases unmatched. CDR3 coding DNA: TGTGCCAGTAGCCCGACGAACAGGGGCCTGGAAGGAAACACCATATATTTT. Amino acid sequence: CASSPTNRGLEGNTIYF.

In nucleotides, the CDR3 is TGTGCCAGCAGTGAAACTAGCGGGGACCTCTCCTACGAGCAGTACTTC. Translation gives CASSETSGDLSYEQYF. This sequence joins TRBV28 and TRBJ2-7, with 10 bases fitting TRBD2. Germline V gene data show CDR1 as MDHEN and CDR2 as SYDVKM. V was pared by 5 bases and J by 0 bases, with 7 bases of the junction left unmatched. The CDR3 covers 16 residues.